This TCR beta chain came from a study of blood T cell repertoires in COVID-19. About the study: COVID-19 samples collected from the United States, Italy and Spain covered acute and convalescent phases.

The age range of participants was about 18 to 89 years, with residence in some 25 US areas. Either two negative PCRs, clearance, or symptom resolution qualified Cohort 3 donors as recovered. The repertoire was sequenced with immunoSEQ multiplex PCR; TCRdb's copy has only in-frame clones and lacks some. There are roughly 170,000 clones in the sample; less than 90% occur only once, and about 4.6% lies in the top ten. Trimming removed 3 bases at V and 2 bases at J, with 7 bases between. This CDR3 is built from 13 residues. Per germline, CDR1 LNHDA and CDR2 SQIVND (reference sequence). This clonotype originated in a woman aged 45-65 years who had recovered from COVID-19. The chain joins TRBV19 to TRBJ1-2, with D maybe TRBD1 (6 bases). Sequenced material: PBMCs or T cells enriched from blood (not recorded which). CDR3 bases: TGTGCCAGTAGTATGGGACAAAACTATGGCTACACCTTC. Protein product: CASSMGQNYGYTF.